The 32 T cell receptor beta chains in this list originate from one sample, sequenced in a study of long-term antiretroviral therapy in people with HIV. Version v3.0 of the immunoSEQ assay was performed at survey level. Sequenced by immunoSEQ multiplex PCR; TCRdb stores in-frame clones only, minus some. The data hold tens of thousands of clones, with more than 75% observed a single time. Sequenced here: unsorted PBMCs, sampled 5.9 years after starting antiretroviral therapy. The receptors were gathered from a man aged 25-45 years with HIV.

Note on this clone: Other nucleotide sequences from this sample produce the same CDR3. V and J are TRBV9 and TRBJ2-7, with 10 bases matching TRBD1. V was clipped by 2 bases and J by 2 bases; unmatched bases: 1. The CDR3 extends over 14 amino acids. Germline V gene data show CDR1 as SGDLS and CDR2 as YYNGEE. DNA of the CDR3: TGTGCCAGCAGCGTGGGGACAGGGGCCTACGAGCAGTACTTC. It is translated as CASSVGTGAYEQYF.

This chain links TRBV6-6 with TRBJ1-4; D is perhaps TRBD1 (5 bases). The CDR3 extends over 16 amino acids. Germline CDR1 and CDR2: MNHNY and SVGAGI (reference sequence). V lost 5 bases, J lost 7 bases, and 20 bases lay in between. In DNA, the CDR3 is TGTGCCAGCAGTCCCCCAGCGGGGCGCGGGAGTGAAAAACTGTTTTTT. Translating gives CASSPPAGRGSEKLFF.

This clone was seen a few times. The chain recombines TRBV7-9 with TRBJ1-2; D may be TRBD1 (6 bases). Per germline, CDR1 SEHNR and CDR2 FQNEAQ (reference sequence). The V end was cut by 2 bases, the J end by 3 bases, with 7 bases between. The CDR3 totals 13 residues. This CDR3 reads CASSLRQDYGYTF. The CDR3 region has the DNA TGTGCCAGCAGCTTAAGACAGGACTATGGCTACACCTTC.

V usage is TRBV11-2 and J usage is TRBJ1-1; tentatively, D is TRBD1 (5 bases). The V and J ends lost 4 bases and 1 base respectively, with 19 bases between them. CDR1 is SGHAT and CDR2 is FQNNGV in the germline V gene. The CDR3 runs 17 residues. The CDR3 DNA follows: TGTGCCAGCAGCTCAACAGGTATACCAGGTGGGAACACTGAAGCTTTCTTT. Amino acid sequence: CASSSTGIPGGNTEAFF.

Only one count was recorded for this clone. The chain is built from TRBV7-2 and TRBJ2-1, with 7 bases aligning to TRBD1. CDR1 and CDR2 (germline): SGHTA, FQGNSA. V shed 3 bases and J 5 bases; nucleotides not matched to a gene: 4. The CDR3 runs to 14 residues. Here the CDR3 reads CASSFYDRDNEQFF. As DNA, the CDR3 is TGTGCCAGCAGCTTTTACGACAGGGACAATGAGCAGTTCTTC.

The rearrangement joins TRBV5-6 to TRBJ1-5; D is undetermined. The germline CDR1 and CDR2 sequences are SGHDT and YYEEEE. The CDR3 is made up of 15 amino acids. V was trimmed by 1 base and J by 6 bases, leaving 14 bases between them. CDR3 residues: CASSLNLGVSQPQHF. CDR3 sequence (DNA): TGTGCCAGCAGCTTGAACCTTGGGGTTAGTCAGCCCCAGCATTTT.

This clone was observed a handful of times. The genes are TRBV7-2 and TRBJ1-5; D is unclear. Looked up from germline, CDR1 is SGHTA and CDR2 is FQGNSA. The ends were cut back, 4 bases at V and 4 bases at J, with 8 bases in the middle. The CDR3 extends over 13 amino acids. CDR3 sequence: CASSSEVNQPQHF. CDR3 in DNA: TGTGCCAGCAGCTCAGAGGTGAATCAGCCCCAGCATTTT.

The J gene is TRBJ2-5, the V gene TRBV11-3; D remains ambiguous. The V gene lost 5 bases and the J gene lost 2 bases, with 6 bases spanning the gap. This CDR3 has 12 residues. Per germline, CDR1 SGHNT and CDR2 YENEEA. CDR3 amino acids: CASSRSQETQYF. In DNA, the CDR3 is TGTGCCAGCAGCCGCAGTCAAGAGACCCAGTACTTC. Using reference TRBV11-3 and TRBJ2-5 for the parts outside the CDR3, the full variable domain is EAGVVQSPRYKIIEKKQPVAFWCNPISGHNTLYWYLQNLGQGPELLIRYENEEAVDDSQLPKDRFSAERLKGVDSTLKIQPAELGDSAVYLCASSRSQETQYFGPGTRLLVL.

The chain has TRBV28 and TRBJ2-5, with 9 bases fitting TRBD2. The CDR3 spans 15 residues. Germline CDR1 reads MDHEN; CDR2 reads SYDVKM. V shed 3 bases, J shed 5 bases, and the junction held 7 bases outside the gene matches. The CDR3 sequence is CASSFGGGALETQYF. CDR3 sequence (DNA): TGTGCCAGCAGTTTTGGCGGGGGGGCCCTTGAGACCCAGTACTTC.

The chain recombines TRBV29-1 with TRBJ2-7; TRBD1 or TRBD2 may be the D gene (5 bases each). There are 12 residues in the CDR3. Germline V gene data show CDR1 as SQVTM and CDR2 as ANQGSEA. V lost 6 bases to trimming and J lost 0 bases, with 9 bases between them. CDR3 coding DNA: TGCAGCGTAGGGGACGCCTCCTACGAGCAGTACTTC. It is translated as CSVGDASYEQYF.

The genes are TRBV7-8 and TRBJ2-7; D uncertain. Trimming shortened V by 5 bases and J by 3 bases, and 11 bases separated the two germline ends. Germline values: CDR1 SGHVS, CDR2 FQNEAQ. The CDR3 extends over 13 amino acids. The chain's CDR3 is CASSRVSGYEQYF. The DNA of the CDR3 is TGTGCCAGCAGCCGGGTCTCGGGCTACGAGCAGTACTTC.

This clone was seen just once. The chain employs TRBV19 and TRBJ1-5; no reliable D call. The CDR3 spans 14 residues. The V gene's germline CDR1 is LNHDA and CDR2 SQIVND (reference sequence). The ends were cut back, 3 bases at V and 3 bases at J, with 9 bases in the middle. CDR3 sequence: CASSITGFNQPQHF. CDR3 nucleotide sequence: TGTGCCAGTAGTATCACGGGGTTCAATCAGCCCCAGCATTTT.

This rearrangement joins TRBV18 to TRBJ1-4, with a tentative D call TRBD1 (5 bases). Trimming removed 4 bases from V and 4 bases from J, with 7 bases in between. CDR3 length equals 13 residues. The germline V gene has CDR1 KGHSH and CDR2 LQKENI. CDR3 amino acids: CASSQGVNEKLFF. The CDR3 DNA reads TGTGCCAGCTCACAAGGGGTTAATGAAAAACTGTTTTTT.

Written as DNA, the CDR3 is TGTGCCAGTACCCCGACAGGGGGCGGATACACCATATATTTT. As protein: CASTPTGGGYTIYF. The chain combines TRBV19 with TRBJ1-3, with 10 bases lining up with TRBD1. Germline CDR1 LNHDA, CDR2 SQIVND (reference sequence). The length of the CDR3 is 14 residues. V shed 7 bases and J 8 bases; nucleotides not matched to a gene: 8.

V and J are TRBV19 and TRBJ1-1; TRBD1 might be the D (5 bases). This CDR3 has 15 amino acids. Germline CDR1 LNHDA, CDR2 SQIVND (reference sequence). Trimming left V 2 bases short and J 2 bases short, with 12 bases between. The CDR3 DNA sequence: TGTGCCAGTAGTATACAGGGATTGCCTAACACTGAAGCTTTCTTT. It yields the protein CASSIQGLPNTEAFF. Full variable domain (remainder filled in from reference TRBV19 and TRBJ1-1): DGGITQSPKYLFRKEGQNVTLSCEQNLNHDAMYWYRQDPGQGLRLIYYSQIVNDFQKGDIAEGYSVSREKKESFPLTVTSAQKNPTAFYLCASSIQGLPNTEAFFGQGTRLTVV.

This clone was seen once. This sequence joins TRBV29-1 and TRBJ2-5; TRBD2 agrees at 9 bases. Losses at the gene ends were 7 bases for V and 5 bases for J; bases not matched to a gene: 14. The CDR3 sequence is 15 residues long. The germline CDR1 and CDR2 sequences are SQVTM and ANQGSEA. The CDR3 spells CSAPAAGGGSETQYF. As DNA, the CDR3 is TGCAGCGCTCCCGCGGCGGGGGGGGGATCGGAGACCCAGTACTTC.

The genes are TRBV5-1 and TRBJ2-7, with D maybe TRBD1 (6 bases). Germline V gene lookup returns CDR1 SGHRS and CDR2 YFSETQ. Trimming left V 4 bases short and J 3 bases short, with 8 bases between. This CDR3 spans 12 amino acids. Written as DNA, the CDR3 is TGCGCCAGCAGCGTCAGGGGCTACGAGCAGTACTTC. This encodes CASSVRGYEQYF.

The table lists this clone with a few counts. The rearrangement uses TRBV18 and TRBJ1-2, with 7 bases lining up with TRBD1. J lost 7 bases, V lost 3 bases, and 8 bases had no gene match. CDR1 and CDR2 (germline): KGHSH, LQKENI. The CDR3 length is 14 residues. CDR3 sequence (DNA): TGTGCCAGCTCACCGCCGGGACAGAGTGGTGGCTACACCTTC. Translation gives CASSPPGQSGGYTF.

The chain is built from TRBV28 and TRBJ2-7; 11 nucleotides agree with TRBD2. Losses at the gene ends were 6 bases for V and 5 bases for J; bases not matched to a gene: 6. CDR3 size: 14 residues. Looked up from germline, CDR1 is MDHEN and CDR2 is SYDVKM. CDR3: CASSIRLAGNEQYF. CDR3 nucleotide sequence: TGTGCCAGCAGCATAAGACTAGCGGGAAACGAGCAGTACTTC.

The chain couples TRBV6-5 to TRBJ2-5; D is unresolved. The last part of the DNA fits TRBJ2-7 better; the J call may be wrong. This CDR3 is built from 14 residues. Looked up from germline, CDR1 is MNHEY and CDR2 is SVGAGI. The CDR3 spells CASSLTQKSYEQYF. The CDR3 coding sequence is TGTGCCAGCAGTCTGACACAAAAATCCTACGAGCAGTACTTC.

This clone has just one count. Here the CDR3 reads CASSPGALSEKLFF. CDR3 nucleotides: TGTGCCAGCAGCCCGGGAGCTCTTAGTGAAAAACTGTTTTTT. The J gene is TRBJ1-4, the V gene TRBV6-5; D unclear. The CDR3 totals 14 residues. Per germline, CDR1 MNHEY and CDR2 SVGAGI. Trimming removed 6 bases from V and 7 bases from J, with 15 bases in between.

This clone was found a few times. The V and J genes are TRBV29-1 and TRBJ1-2, with D possibly TRBD1 on 5 matching bases. The ends were cut back, 2 bases at V and 2 bases at J, with 12 bases in the middle. The CDR3 is made up of 14 amino acids. CDR1 is SQVTM, CDR2 ANQGSEA, per germline. In nucleotides, the CDR3 is TGCAGCGTTGAATGGAAGGGACGGAACTATGGCTACACCTTC. This translates into CSVEWKGRNYGYTF.

The rearrangement uses TRBV9 and TRBJ2-3, with D perhaps given as TRBD1 or TRBD2 (5 bases each). The CDR3 loop spans 15 amino acids. Germline CDR1 is SGDLS and CDR2 is YYNGEE. V lost 3 bases and J 6 bases, leaving 17 bases between the germline ends. The CDR3 sequence: CASSEDMGVEDTQYF. The DNA for the CDR3 is TGTGCCAGCAGCGAGGACATGGGGGTGGAGGATACGCAGTATTTT.

The chain recombines TRBV18 with TRBJ2-7, with 9 bases aligning to TRBD1. In germline, CDR1 is KGHSH, CDR2 LQKENI. The CDR3 loop spans 13 amino acids. Germline trimming cut 6 bases from V and 2 bases from J; bases unmatched to any gene: 2. In DNA, the CDR3 is TGTGCCAGCTCGGACAGGGGTGCCTACGAGCAGTACTTC. It codes for CASSDRGAYEQYF.

V gene TRBV27 combines with J gene TRBJ1-1; 9 bases line up with TRBD1. Germline values: CDR1 MNHEY, CDR2 SMNVEV (reference sequence). With 8 bases clipped from V and 11 bases from J, the junction kept 15 bases outside the gene matches. This CDR3 is built from 14 residues. CDR3 in DNA: TGTGCCAGCGGCACAGGGGGCCTAATGATTTCGGCTTTCTTT. The encoded protein is CASGTGGLMISAFF.

The chain has TRBV27 and TRBJ2-7; the D gene is possibly TRBD2 (5 bases). The CDR3 is 14 amino acids. Germline CDR1 reads MNHEY; CDR2 reads SMNVEV (reference sequence). Trimming took 0 bases from V and 2 from J, leaving 8 bases between them. In DNA form, the CDR3 reads TGTGCCAGCAGTTTATCATCCGGGGCCTACGAGCAGTACTTC. Protein sequence: CASSLSSGAYEQYF.

The chain carries TRBV7-3 and TRBJ2-3, with D uncertain. Germline V lookup: CDR1 SGHTA, CDR2 FQGTGA. The CDR3 length is 15 residues. Trimming removed 0 bases from V and 2 bases from J, with 9 bases in between. This chain's CDR3 is CASSLTAEPTDTQYF. The CDR3 bases are TGTGCCAGCAGCTTAACGGCGGAACCCACAGATACGCAGTATTTT.

This chain uses TRBV15 with TRBJ1-2; D is undetermined. Germline CDR1 and CDR2: LNHNV and YYDKDF (reference sequence). The CDR3 loop spans 12 amino acids. With 0 bases removed from V and 8 bases from J, the gap between germline ends came to 7 bases. As DNA, the CDR3 is TGTGCCACCAGCAGAGATAGGGAGGGCTACACCTTC. This codes for CATSRDREGYTF.

The rearrangement uses TRBV7-2 and TRBJ2-7, with D perhaps matching TRBD1 or TRBD2 (5 bases each). The CDR3 totals 13 residues. The V end was cut by 5 bases, the J end by 5 bases, with 13 bases between. The V gene's germline CDR1 is SGHTA and CDR2 FQGNSA. The CDR3: CASSRRDADEQYF. In DNA, the CDR3 is TGTGCCAGCAGCCGCCGGGACGCGGACGAGCAGTACTTC.

This chain joins TRBV4-3 and TRBJ2-2; D not certain. Trimming removed 0 bases at V and 1 base at J, with 12 bases between. Per germline, CDR1 LGHNA and CDR2 YSLEER. CDR3 length equals 17 residues. CDR3 DNA: TGCGCCAGCAGCCAAGAACATATTGGCCTGAACACCGGGGAGCTGTTTTTT. The encoded protein is CASSQEHIGLNTGELFF.

V is TRBV25-1 and J is TRBJ2-1; the match to TRBD2 covers 13 bases. Germline loops: CDR1 MGHDK, CDR2 SYGVNS. CDR3 length: 15 amino acids. The V segment lost 4 bases and the J segment 4 bases; nucleotides outside the gene matches: 1. CDR3 DNA: TGTGCCAGCAGTGGGACTAGCGGGAGTTACAATGAGCAGTTCTTC. It yields the protein CASSGTSGSYNEQFF.

This clone was picked up a small number of times. The chain recombines TRBV5-4 with TRBJ1-1; D not resolved. The CDR3 has 13 residues. Trimming cost V 1 base and J 5 bases, with 9 bases left between them. CDR1 is SGHNT, CDR2 YYREEE, per germline (reference sequence). CDR3 in DNA: TGTGCCAGCAGCTTGATGGGGATGACTGAAGCTTTCTTT. Translation: CASSLMGMTEAFF.